This TCR beta chain was recovered during a study of blood T cell repertoires in COVID-19. For the study at large: Sources were T cells, B-cell-depleted T cells, or PBMCs; the material itself was cDNA or gDNA.

The CDR3 extends over 14 amino acids. Germline V gene data show CDR1 as LGHNA and CDR2 as YSLEER. V was shortened by 1 base and J by 5 bases, with 11 bases between the two germline ends. Authors' processing steps: Quantification of nucleated cells was approximated via reference gene primer amplification. Clones were read by immunoSEQ multiplex PCR, and TCRdb kept only the in-frame ones, dropping some. V and J calls and clone size are copied from that table; D and trimming were computed from the DNA. Of around 53,000 clones listed, roughly nine tenths were seen once; the top ten hold about 3.1%. The chain recombines TRBV4-3 with TRBJ2-5; weak D call: TRBD2 (5 bases). Sample: peripheral blood. The sequence derives from a human donor in a cohort sampled during active COVID-19. Here the CDR3 reads CASSQVLGEETQYF. The CDR3, as DNA: TGCGCCAGCAGCCAAGTACTCGGGGAGGAGACCCAGTACTTC.